The rows below give T cell receptor beta chains drawn from one sample of a study of cytomegalovirus exposure and HLA in healthy donors. Libraries were prepared by immunoSEQ multiplex PCR; TCRdb keeps only in-frame clonotypes and omits some of them. Of about 82,000 clones listed, 60% to 80% were seen once; the top ten hold about 6.2%. Sequencing used PBMCs. The receptors here all came from a woman between 50 and 59 years old in good health and CMV-seropositive. Each CDR3 is given with its conserved first and last residue. D genes are given only for firm matches. Where a row states a size, it is once, few, many or the class of an expanded clone; other rows omit it.

size	V	J	D	CDR3	DNA
.	TRBV27	TRBJ1-1	.	CASSGPQGNTEAFF	TGTGCCAGCAGCGGACCCCAGGGGAACACTGAAGCTTTCTTT
.	TRBV2	TRBJ1-1	TRBD1	CASSEPTAGGLKDTEAFF	TGTGCCAGCAGTGAACCCACAGCAGGGGGGCTTAAGGACACTGAAGCTTTCTTT
.	TRBV27	TRBJ1-6	TRBD1	CASSPDRGPNSPLHF	TGTGCCAGCAGTCCCGACAGGGGGCCTAATTCACCCCTCCACTTT
.	TRBV11-3	TRBJ1-2	TRBD1	CASSLETGDGYTF	TGTGCCAGCAGCTTAGAAACAGGGGATGGCTACACCTTC
.	TRBV6-1	TRBJ1-2	TRBD1	CASRAGGRDGYTF	TGTGCCAGCAGGGCAGGGGGGCGTGATGGCTACACCTTC
few	TRBV5-5	TRBJ2-3	.	CASSGGDRWADTQYF	TGTGCCAGCAGCGGGGGGGACAGGTGGGCAGATACGCAGTATTTT
.	TRBV15	TRBJ2-5	TRBD2	CATSRDRLAGETQYF	TGTGCCACCAGCAGAGATAGACTAGCGGGAGAGACCCAGTACTTC
.	TRBV6-6	TRBJ2-1	TRBD2	CASSSTSGGNNEQFF	TGTGCCAGCAGTTCCACTAGCGGGGGGAACAATGAGCAGTTCTTC
.	TRBV5-6	TRBJ2-5	TRBD2	CASSFSQGGETQYF	TGTGCCAGCAGCTTTTCTCAGGGAGGGGAGACCCAGTACTTC
.	TRBV2	TRBJ1-2	TRBD1	CASSAAGGNYGYTF	TGTGCCAGCAGTGCGGCAGGGGGCAACTATGGCTACACCTTC
few	TRBV5-4	TRBJ1-1	TRBD1	CASSTGQVMNTEAFF	TGTGCCAGCAGCACGGGACAGGTTATGAACACTGAAGCTTTCTTT
.	TRBV29-1	TRBJ2-7	.	CSVITYEQYF	TGCAGCGTTATAACCTACGAGCAGTACTTC
.	TRBV5-6	TRBJ2-7	.	CASSLLAAYEQYF	TGTGCCAGCAGCTTGTTAGCGGCCTACGAGCAGTACTTC
.	TRBV5-6	TRBJ2-5	.	CASSRNAGGETQYF	TGTGCCAGCAGCCGAAATGCAGGCGGGGAGACCCAGTACTTC
.	TRBV5-1	TRBJ1-1	.	CASTGVVNTEAFF	TGCGCCAGCACCGGGGTCGTGAACACTGAAGCTTTCTTT
once	TRBV6-1	TRBJ2-2	TRBD2	CASSEVPAGGAGELFF	TGTGCCAGCAGTGAAGTTCCCGCGGGAGGTGCCGGGGAGCTGTTTTTT
.	TRBV30	TRBJ2-2	TRBD2	CACRGGVTNTGELFF	TGTGCCTGCCGCGGGGGGGTGACGAACACCGGGGAGCTGTTTTTT
.	TRBV9	TRBJ2-1	.	CASSVNNEQFF	TGTGCCAGCAGCGTCAACAATGAGCAGTTCTTC
.	TRBV4-1	TRBJ2-1	.	CASSRVAGASYNEQFF	TGCGCCAGCAGCCGTGTGGCGGGGGCTTCCTACAATGAGCAGTTCTTC
.	TRBV19	TRBJ2-1	TRBD1	CASSMEGQGDEQFF	TGTGCCAGTAGTATGGAGGGACAGGGCGATGAGCAGTTCTTC
.	TRBV5-6	TRBJ1-2	.	CASSRLRALGYTF	TGTGCCAGCAGCAGGCTGAGAGCGCTTGGCTACACCTTC
.	TRBV9	TRBJ2-3	TRBD1	CASNGQGAQTDTQYF	TGTGCCAGCAACGGCCAGGGGGCGCAGACAGATACGCAGTATTTT
few	TRBV5-1	TRBJ2-3	TRBD2	CASSLRASGSGATDTQYF	TGCGCCAGCAGCTTAAGGGCTAGCGGGAGTGGGGCCACAGATACGCAGTATTTT
.	TRBV7-3	TRBJ1-2	.	CASSVDSGGNYGYTF	TGTGCCAGCAGCGTGGACAGCGGGGGGAACTATGGCTACACCTTC
.	TRBV4-1	TRBJ2-3	TRBD2	CASSPSGLTDTQYF	TGCGCCAGCAGCCCTAGCGGTCTCACAGATACGCAGTATTTT
.	TRBV9	TRBJ1-2	.	CASSVDVRSYGYTF	TGTGCCAGCAGCGTAGACGTTCGGAGCTATGGCTACACCTTC
.	TRBV2	TRBJ2-7	TRBD2	CASGGVFSGYEQYF	TGTGCCAGCGGGGGGGTCTTTTCAGGTTACGAGCAGTACTTC
.	TRBV30	TRBJ2-3	TRBD1	CACSTGAGTDTQYF	TGTGCCTGCTCAACAGGGGCGGGCACAGATACGCAGTATTTT
.	TRBV6-1	TRBJ2-5	TRBD1	CATRGHETQYF	TGTGCCACCAGGGGGCACGAGACCCAGTACTTC
.	TRBV10-2	TRBJ1-2	.	CASSELEGRDGYTF	TGCGCCAGCAGTGAGCTGGAGGGGAGAGATGGCTACACCTTC
.	TRBV19	TRBJ2-1	.	CASSIGSPNEQFF	TGTGCCAGTAGTATAGGGTCCCCTAACGAGCAGTTCTTC
.	TRBV21-1	TRBJ2-1	.	CASSKRRTVGEQFF	TGTGCCAGCAGCAAAAGGAGGACAGTCGGGGAGCAGTTCTTC
.	TRBV23-1	TRBJ2-7	TRBD1	CASSQSDCWAGGSYEQYF	TGCGCCAGCAGTCAATCTGATTGTTGGGCAGGGGGTTCCTACGAGCAGTACTTC
.	TRBV28	TRBJ2-1	TRBD2	CASSFLSGRDEQFF	TGTGCCAGCAGTTTCCTTAGCGGGAGAGATGAGCAGTTCTTC
.	TRBV10-1	TRBJ2-3	.	CASSRTVISDTQYF	TGCGCCAGCAGCCGGACAGTAATCAGTGATACGCAGTATTTT
few	TRBV5-6	TRBJ2-1	.	CASSQRSEQFF	TGTGCCAGCAGCCAAAGGAGTGAGCAGTTCTTC
few	TRBV29-1	TRBJ2-7	TRBD2	CSVGTGTSRGEQYF	TGCAGCGTTGGAACCGGGACTAGCCGAGGGGAGCAGTACTTC
.	TRBV30	TRBJ2-2	.	CAWSVVAVTGELFF	TGTGCCTGGAGTGTGGTAGCGGTGACCGGGGAGCTGTTTTTT
.	TRBV28	TRBJ1-5	TRBD1	CASSLMDRGGNQPQHF	TGTGCCAGCAGTTTAATGGACAGGGGTGGCAATCAGCCCCAGCATTTT
.	TRBV19	TRBJ1-4	.	CASSLQAGEKLFF	TGTGCCAGTAGTTTGCAGGCCGGCGAAAAACTGTTTTTT
few	TRBV6-5	TRBJ1-5	TRBD1	CASRSTGLSNQPQHF	TGTGCCAGCCGCTCGACAGGGTTAAGCAATCAGCCCCAGCATTTT
.	TRBV4-2	TRBJ2-2	TRBD1	CASTPLDRDTGELFF	TGTGCCAGCACCCCACTTGACAGGGACACCGGGGAGCTGTTTTTT
few	TRBV19	TRBJ2-1	TRBD2	CASREPSGGSYNEQFF	TGTGCCAGTCGGGAGCCTTCGGGAGGATCCTACAATGAGCAGTTCTTC
few	TRBV6-4	TRBJ2-2	TRBD1	CASRLTGENTGELFF	TGTGCCAGCAGACTGACAGGGGAGAACACCGGGGAGCTGTTTTTT
.	TRBV25-1	TRBJ2-7	TRBD2	CASSTRTSGYEQYF	TGTGCCAGCAGTACCCGGACTAGCGGGTACGAGCAGTACTTC
.	TRBV2	TRBJ2-7	TRBD1	CASSEQGAYEQYF	TGTGCCAGCAGTGAACAGGGGGCCTACGAGCAGTACTTC
.	TRBV6-1	TRBJ1-2	TRBD1	CASRPLTGRSGYTF	TGTGCCAGCCGACCGTTGACAGGGCGGAGTGGCTACACCTTC
.	TRBV9	TRBJ2-4	TRBD2	CARQRGLAKNIQYF	TGTGCCCGCCAGCGGGGCTTAGCCAAAAACATTCAGTACTTC
.	TRBV4-2	TRBJ1-1	.	CASSQDSWERNTEAFF	TGTGCCAGCAGCCAAGATTCCTGGGAGCGGAACACTGAAGCTTTCTTT
.	TRBV30	TRBJ1-5	.	CAWSVLQDNQPQHF	TGTGCCTGGAGTGTACTACAGGACAATCAGCCCCAGCATTTT
.	TRBV7-9	TRBJ2-7	TRBD1	CASSRDRASYEQYF	TGTGCCAGCAGCCGGGACAGGGCATCCTACGAGCAGTACTTC